This TCR beta chain was recorded in a study of molecular identifiers for immune sequencing clone quantification. Turning to the study itself: The replicate experiment used RNA from roughly 20,000 or 100,000 naive CD8 cells. This RNA was split into five aliquots, and four of them were sequenced.

V lost 3 bases to trimming and J lost 8 bases, with 10 bases between them. There are 13 residues in the CDR3. The germline CDR1 and CDR2 sequences are KGHDR and SFDVKD. As previously described, bulk TCR libraries were made using listed TCR primers. A single record per CDR3 protein comes from TCRdb applying MiXCR to the PCR reads. There are about 500,000 distinct CDR3 sequences in the sample; about 25% occur only once, and around 0.76% lies in the top ten. Sorted cells numbering 20,000 to 1,000,000, with 10%, 30% or 50% RNA, yielded the naive CD8 libraries. Sorting was used to obtain naive CD8 T cells (CD8+CD4-CCR7+CD45RA+).

This sequence was found in a human donor in good health. Some libraries in this study had Jurkat cell RNA spiked in. Sequenced input: naive CD8+ T cells from blood, with Jurkat cell RNA spiked in. The sample's subset: FACS-sorted CD8+CD4-CCR7+CD45RA+ naive T cells. The rearrangement uses TRBV24-1 and TRBJ2-1, with D unresolved. CDR3 sequence: CATSDANEDEQFF. CDR3 sequence (DNA): TGTGCCACCAGTGATGCCAACGAAGATGAGCAGTTCTTC.